The entry that follows covers one TCR beta chain sequence. In this sample, this clone turned up once. The antigen this receptor binds is unknown. Per-base quality was not reported, and no clone a single base away is much larger than it. The entry originates in a study of blood T cell repertoires in COVID-19 (TCRdb year 2020). Regarding the study in general: Collaborator samples came from the United States, Italy and Spain and covered acute and convalescent phases of COVID-19. The dataset comprised deeply sampled blood TCRbeta repertoires from subjects exposed to, actively infected with, or recovered from COVID-19. The material from the prospective study consisted of cDNA or gDNA derived from T cells, B-cell-depleted T cells, or PBMCs. Sample metadata almost always included a de-identified subject ID, COVID-19 status, age in years and sex. Where available, HLA class I and class II types were taken from metadata supplied by the sample provider and were not determined by assay-based typing. The repertoires were released in a freely available public database meant as a resource for research on the immune response to SARS-CoV-2. The samples were drawn from two sources: the first 160 participants of the ongoing ImmuneRACE study, and 950 to 1,500 subjects contributed by 6 global collaborators. Results and caveats for the whole study, not just this receptor: The amount of clinical and demographic metadata varied by source and participant and was provided uncurated.

The collaborating institutions used their own protocols to collect whole blood in K2EDTA tubes. Collaborator samples were shipped for TCRbeta analysis as frozen whole blood, isolated PBMCs, or DNA extracted from either sample type. TCRbeta CDR3 regions were amplified from genomic DNA using the immunoSEQ Assay, a bias-controlled multiplex PCR. As for how the authors treated the data: The number of nucleated cells in each sample was estimated from the amplification of reference gene primers within the assay. To quantify the absolute abundance of each unique TCRbeta CDR3 rearrangement, sequence reads were collapsed and filtered. For each sample, productive Simpson clonality was calculated as the square root of Simpson's diversity index across productive rearrangements. Held by TCRdb, this immuneACCESS table contains in-frame sequences only and omits some clones. Under half of the omission traces to an unresolved V gene where checked; the cause of the rest is unknown. Clone size and V and J calls were adopted from that table, with D and trimming inferred from the DNA. This sample has more than 45,000 clones in its table, and roughly 90% of those were observed once. Together, the top ten hold around 2.9% of the sample.

CDR1 and CDR2 (SGHTA, FQGNSA) derive from the germline V gene. V and J are truncated by 5 bases and 6 bases respectively, leaving an intervening sequence of 13 bases. From its cysteine to its phenylalanine, the CDR3 spans 13 amino acids. The entry retains the CDR3 DNA only, 39 bases that are in frame from base 1. The chain is encoded by TRBV7-2 joined to TRBJ1-2; the D gene identity is not certain. The TCR sequence derives from a man older than 75 with acute or convalescent COVID-19. The sample consisted of peripheral blood. The bases read TGTGCCAGCAGCCCCTCAGCGTGGAATGGCTACACCTTC. This yields the protein CASSPSAWNGYTF.